This T cell receptor beta chain was profiled in a study of blood T cell repertoires in COVID-19. Across the whole study: The United States, Italy and Spain supplied acute and convalescent COVID-19 samples. PBMCs, B-cell-depleted T cells, or T cells were the source of the cDNA or gDNA that made up the material.

Looked up from germline, CDR1 is SQVTM and CDR2 is ANQGSEA. V dropped 3 bases and J dropped 0 bases, with 8 bases sitting between them. The length of the CDR3 is 13 residues. In its sample, this clone was seen once. Original processing methods: For nucleated cells, counts were estimated from reference gene primer amplification. Profiling relied on immunoSEQ multiplex PCR, and the TCRdb table lists in-frame clones only, not all of them. V and J calls and clone size are copied from that table; D and trimming were computed from the DNA. The table includes about 140,000 clones, about 90% detected once. The V gene is TRBV29-1, the J gene TRBJ1-1; TRBD1 is a possible D gene (5 bases). The sample consisted of peripheral blood. The TCR comes from a man aged 60 to 69 with active or convalescent COVID-19. CDR3 sequence reads: CSVDQGLNTEAFF. The CDR3 DNA is TGCAGCGTTGATCAGGGTCTGAACACTGAAGCTTTCTTT.